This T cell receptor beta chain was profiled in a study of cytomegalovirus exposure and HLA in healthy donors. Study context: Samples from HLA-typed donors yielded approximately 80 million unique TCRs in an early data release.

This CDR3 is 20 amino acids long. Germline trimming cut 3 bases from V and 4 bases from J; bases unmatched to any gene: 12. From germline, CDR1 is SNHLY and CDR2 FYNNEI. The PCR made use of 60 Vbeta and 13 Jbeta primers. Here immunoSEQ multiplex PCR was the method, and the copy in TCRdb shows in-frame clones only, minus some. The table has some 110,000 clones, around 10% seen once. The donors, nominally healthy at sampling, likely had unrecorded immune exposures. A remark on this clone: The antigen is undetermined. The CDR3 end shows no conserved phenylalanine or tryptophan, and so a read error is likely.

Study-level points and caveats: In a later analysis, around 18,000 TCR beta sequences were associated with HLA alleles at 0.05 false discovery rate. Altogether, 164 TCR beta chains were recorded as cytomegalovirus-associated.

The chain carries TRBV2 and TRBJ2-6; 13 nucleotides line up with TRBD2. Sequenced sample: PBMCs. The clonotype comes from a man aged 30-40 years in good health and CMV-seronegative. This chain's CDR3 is CASSDQEVGLAGAGANVLTV. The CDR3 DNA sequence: TGTGCCAGCAGTGACCAAGAGGTAGGACTAGCGGGAGCAGGGGCCAACGTCCTGACTGTC.